What follows describes a single T cell receptor (beta chain). Some clones are missing from TCRdb's copy, which holds only in-frame ones; the method was immunoSEQ multiplex PCR. The data contain around 150,000 clones, less than 85% of them singletons. This entry is derived from a study of blood T cell repertoires in COVID-19. Germline CDR1 reads PRHDT; CDR2 reads FYEKMQ (reference sequence). V lost 5 bases to trimming and J lost 0 bases, with 20 bases between them. This CDR3 has 18 amino acids. This receptor was identified in a middle-aged woman with COVID-19, enrolled during active disease. The specimen was peripheral blood. The gene calls are TRBV13 and TRBJ1-5, with D perhaps TRBD1 (6 bases). The CDR3 loop is CASSLGGAGTYSNQPQHF. The CDR3 DNA sequence: TGTGCCAGCAGCCTGGGGGGGGCAGGGACGTATAGCAATCAGCCCCAGCATTTT. Full variable domain (missing parts from reference TRBV13 and TRBJ1-5): AAGVIQSPRHLIKEKRETATLKCYPIPRHDTVYWYQQGPGQDPQFLISFYEKMQSDKGSIPDRFSAQQFSDYHSELNMSSLELGDSALYFCASSLGGAGTYSNQPQHFGDGTRLSIL.